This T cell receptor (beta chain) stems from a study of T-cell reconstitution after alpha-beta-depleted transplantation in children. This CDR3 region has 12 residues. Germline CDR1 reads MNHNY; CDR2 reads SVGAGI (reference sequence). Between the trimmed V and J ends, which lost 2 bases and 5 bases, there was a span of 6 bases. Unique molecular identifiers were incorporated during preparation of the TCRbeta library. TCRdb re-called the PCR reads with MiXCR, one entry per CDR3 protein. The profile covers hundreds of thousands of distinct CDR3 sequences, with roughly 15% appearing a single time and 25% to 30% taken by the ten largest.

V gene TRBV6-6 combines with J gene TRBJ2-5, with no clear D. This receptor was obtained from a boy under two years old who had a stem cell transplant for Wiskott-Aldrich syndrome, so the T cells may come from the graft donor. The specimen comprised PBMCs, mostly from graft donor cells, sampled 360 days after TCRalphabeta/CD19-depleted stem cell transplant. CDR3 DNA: TGTGCCAGCAGTTACGGTCGGGAGACCCAGTACTTC. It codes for CASSYGRETQYF.